This T cell receptor beta chain was found in a study of control samples from healthy donors and cancer patients. The protocol was immunoSEQ multiplex PCR, while the TCRdb copy is restricted to in-frame clones and leaves out a portion. The top ten hold less than 8.5% of the sample, which has fewer than 110,000 clones, around 88% seen once. V lost 0 bases to trimming and J lost 6 bases, with 9 bases between them. Germline-derived CDR1 and CDR2 are GTSNPN and SVGIG (reference sequence). There are 13 residues in the CDR3. This receptor was identified in a man younger than 45 in good health. Sequenced input: blood. The chain links TRBV30 to TRBJ1-5; TRBD1 might be the D (5 bases). CDR3 sequence: CAWSVGAGQPQHF. CDR3 DNA: TGTGCCTGGAGTGTAGGGGCTGGTCAGCCCCAGCATTTT.